The source of this T cell receptor (beta chain) is a study of technical replicates of blood from a handful of donors. Repertoires were generated with immunoSEQ multiplex PCR, while TCRdb's copy carries only in-frame clones and drops some. This table has under 95,000 clones, 95% to 98% appearing once. With 6 bases removed from V and 0 bases from J, the gap between germline ends came to 11 bases. The CDR3 covers 14 residues. CDR1 is SGHAT, CDR2 FQNNGV, per germline. The sample taken for sequencing was T cells isolated from PBMCs. This sequence was found in a human donor in good health. The chain links TRBV11-2 to TRBJ2-5; D possibly corresponds to TRBD2 (5 bases). CDR3 sequence (DNA): TGTGCCAGCAGTATGCCGGGGTACCAAGAGACCCAGTACTTC. This encodes CASSMPGYQETQYF.